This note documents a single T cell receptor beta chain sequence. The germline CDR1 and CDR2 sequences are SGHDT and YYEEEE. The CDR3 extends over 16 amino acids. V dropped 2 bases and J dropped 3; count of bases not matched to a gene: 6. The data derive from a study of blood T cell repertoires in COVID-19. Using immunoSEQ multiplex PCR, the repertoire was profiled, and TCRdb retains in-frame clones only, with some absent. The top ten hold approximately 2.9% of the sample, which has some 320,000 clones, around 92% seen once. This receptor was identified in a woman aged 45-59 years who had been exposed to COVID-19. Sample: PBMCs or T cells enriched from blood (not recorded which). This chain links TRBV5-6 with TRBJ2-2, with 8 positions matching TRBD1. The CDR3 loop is CASSFYRGEYTGELFF. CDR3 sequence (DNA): TGTGCCAGCAGCTTTTACAGGGGGGAATACACCGGGGAGCTGTTTTTT.